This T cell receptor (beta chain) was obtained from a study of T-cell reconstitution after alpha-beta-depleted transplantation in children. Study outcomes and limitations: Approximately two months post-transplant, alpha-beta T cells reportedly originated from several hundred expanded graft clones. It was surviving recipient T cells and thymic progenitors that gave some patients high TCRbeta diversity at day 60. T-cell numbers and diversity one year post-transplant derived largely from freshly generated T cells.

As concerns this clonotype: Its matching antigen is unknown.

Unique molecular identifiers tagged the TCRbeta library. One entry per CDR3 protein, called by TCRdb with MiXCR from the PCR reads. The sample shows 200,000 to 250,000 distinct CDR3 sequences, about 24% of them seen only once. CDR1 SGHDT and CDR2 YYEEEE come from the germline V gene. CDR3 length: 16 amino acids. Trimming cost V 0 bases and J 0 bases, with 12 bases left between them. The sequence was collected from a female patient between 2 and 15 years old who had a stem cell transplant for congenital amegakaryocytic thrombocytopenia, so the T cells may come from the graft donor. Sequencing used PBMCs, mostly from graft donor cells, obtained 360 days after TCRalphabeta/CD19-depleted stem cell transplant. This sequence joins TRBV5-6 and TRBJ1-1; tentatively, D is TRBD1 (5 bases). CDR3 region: CASSLGPREMNTEAFF. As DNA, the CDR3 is TGTGCCAGCAGCTTGGGCCCCAGGGAGATGAACACTGAAGCTTTCTTT.